The 31 T cell receptor beta chains below come from one sample, sequenced in a study of blood T cells in healthy people across ages. Primed by a sample-barcoded 5' primer and a J-beta primer mix, a second PCR proceeded for about 7 to 11 cycles. A single record per CDR3 protein comes from TCRdb applying MiXCR to the 5' RACE reads. Here the sample spans around 1.7 million distinct CDR3 sequences, over 25% being singletons. The sequencing sample was made of blood. The source of these receptors is a woman aged 25 to 45 in good health.

The V call is TRBV2, the J call TRBJ2-7; D may be TRBD2 (6 bases). Trimming stripped 5 bases from V and 2 bases from J, with 13 bases between. CDR3 length: 14 residues. Per germline, CDR1 SNHLY and CDR2 FYNNEI. The CDR3 loop reads CASSKWDSTYEQYF. The CDR3 nucleotides read TGTGCCAGCAGTAAATGGGACTCTACCTACGAGCAGTACTTC. Looking up the rest from reference TRBV2 and TRBJ2-7 gives the full variable domain: EPEVTQTPSHQVTQMGQEVILRCVPISNHLYFYWYRQILGQKVEFLVSFYNNEISEKSEIFDDQFSVERPDGSNFTLKIRSTKLEDSAMYFCASSKWDSTYEQYFGPGTRLTVT.

Details on this clonotype: Since a much larger clone is just one base distant, this may be a read error. The CDR3 DNA sequence: TGTGCCAACAGTATCGAGACCCAGTACTTC. Its translation is CANSIETQYF. The chain is built from TRBV7-9 and TRBJ2-5; D is unclear. V was cut by 10 bases and J by 5 bases, with 8 bases left in between. The CDR3 consists of 10 residues. Germline V gives CDR1 SEHNR, CDR2 FQNEAQ (reference sequence).

Worth noting for this clonotype: This clone may be a read error of a much larger clone one base away. The chain carries TRBV12-3 or TRBV12-4 and TRBJ2-7; 7 positions agree with TRBD1. This CDR3 spans 17 amino acids. Trimming took 2 bases from V and 9 from J; bases not matched to a gene: 19. Here the CDR3 DNA reads TGTGCCAGCAGTTTACGATCTCGGAGACAGGGTCTAAACGGGCAGTACTTC. This codes for CASSLRSRRQGLNGQYF.

This clonotype was counted at least ten times. The chain couples TRBV2 to TRBJ2-7; TRBD2 might be the D (6 bases). Germline V lookup: CDR1 SNHLY, CDR2 FYNNEI. V shed 7 bases and J shed 2 bases, with 15 bases lying between them. The CDR3 is 14 amino acids. The DNA of the CDR3 is TGTGCCAGCACCGCCGGCGGGGCCCCCTACGAGCAGTACTTC. Protein: CASTAGGAPYEQYF.

This chain connects TRBV6-5 to TRBJ2-5, with D tentatively TRBD2 (7 bases). Germline V lookup: CDR1 MNHEY, CDR2 SVGAGI. CDR3 length: 15 residues. V shed 4 bases and J shed 4 bases, with 16 bases lying between them. This chain's CDR3 is CASSCGGGASETQYF. The CDR3 DNA is TGTGCCAGCAGTTGCGGAGGGGGGGCCTCAGAGACCCAGTACTTC.

This clonotype was found many times. The chain carries TRBV6-1 and TRBJ2-7, with a tentative D call TRBD2 (5 bases). V was shortened by 5 bases and J by 0 bases, with 11 bases between the two germline ends. Germline CDR1 MNHNS, CDR2 SASEGT. CDR3 size: 14 residues. The CDR3 loop reads CASSKSAGSYEQYF. DNA for the CDR3: TGTGCCAGCAGTAAATCCGCGGGCTCCTACGAGCAGTACTTC.

This clonotype was observed at least ten times. This rearrangement joins TRBV5-1 to TRBJ2-7, with D possibly TRBD2 on 5 matching bases. Germline CDR1 reads SGHRS; CDR2 reads YFSETQ. Trimming removed 5 bases at V and 2 bases at J, with 11 bases between. The CDR3 consists of 13 residues. The CDR3 nucleotides are TGCGCCAGCAGTTACGGGGAAGCCTACGAGCAGTACTTC. Residues: CASSYGEAYEQYF.

A few counts support this clonotype. The chain links TRBV11-2 to TRBJ1-5, with a weak D call TRBD1 (5 bases). V was cut by 4 bases and J by 3 bases, with 7 bases left in between. The CDR3 has 13 residues. Germline values: CDR1 SGHAT, CDR2 FQNNGV. CDR3 nucleotides: TGTGCCAGCAGCTCGACAGACAATCAGCCCCAGCATTTT. The encoded protein is CASSSTDNQPQHF.

This clonotype was found many times. This sequence joins TRBV29-1 and TRBJ2-5; no reliable D call. Germline CDR1 is SQVTM and CDR2 is ANQGSEA. The CDR3 covers 11 residues. The V end lost 8 bases, the J end lost 4 bases, and 11 bases lay between the germline ends. The CDR3 here is CSLSVGETQYF. In DNA form, the CDR3 reads TGCAGCTTAAGTGTCGGAGAGACCCAGTACTTC. Supplemented by reference TRBV29-1 and TRBJ2-5, the full variable domain reads SAVISQKPSRDICQRGTSLTIQCQVDSQVTMMFWYRQQPGQSLTLIATANQGSEATYESGFVIDKFPISRPNLTFSTLTVSNMSPEDSSIYLCSLSVGETQYFGPGTRLLVL.

This chain links TRBV9 with TRBJ1-4; D uncertain. V was cut by 4 bases and J by 5 bases, with 12 bases left in between. The CDR3 is 14 residues long. The germline gives CDR1 SGDLS, CDR2 YYNGEE. CDR3 bases: TGTGCCAGCAGCTTCGGAGAACAGAATGAAAAACTGTTTTTT. This codes for CASSFGEQNEKLFF.

At least ten counts were recorded for this clonotype. V is TRBV6-2 or TRBV6-3 and J is TRBJ2-7; D might be TRBD1 or TRBD2, each matching 5 bases. The germline gives CDR1 MNHEY, CDR2 SVGEGT. Trimming removed 10 bases from V and 6 bases from J, with 22 bases in between. The length of the CDR3 is 14 residues. The CDR3 DNA reads as TGTGCCACGACGTTGTTGGAAAGGGGAGCCGAGCAGTACTTC. Amino acids: CATTLLERGAEQYF.

The rearrangement links TRBV4-1 to TRBJ2-3; D is possibly TRBD2 (6 bases). Trimming stripped 2 bases from V and 5 bases from J, with 11 bases between. CDR3 length: 14 amino acids. CDR1 MGHRA and CDR2 YSYEKL come from the germline V gene. The CDR3 is CASSQPGVRDTQYF. CDR3 DNA: TGCGCCAGCAGCCAACCGGGGGTCAGAGATACGCAGTATTTT.

The chain combines TRBV6-1 with TRBJ1-2; no clear D gene. Germline V gene data show CDR1 as MNHNS and CDR2 as SASEGT. Trimming left V 1 base short and J 4 bases short, with 7 bases between. The CDR3 spans 13 residues. CDR3 in amino acids: CASSEGPRYGYTF. Here the CDR3 DNA reads TGTGCCAGCAGTGAAGGGCCGCGCTATGGCTACACCTTC.

The V call is TRBV20-1, the J call TRBJ1-5, with D possibly being TRBD1 (6 bases). The CDR3 runs 13 residues. Trimming stripped 7 bases from V and 4 bases from J, with 14 bases between. Germline values: CDR1 DFQATT, CDR2 SNEGSKA (reference sequence). Written as DNA, the CDR3 is TGCAGTGTGAGGGAGCAGGGGAATCAGCCCCAGCATTTT. It specifies CSVREQGNQPQHF.

This rearrangement joins TRBV5-1 to TRBJ2-3; 7 positions match TRBD2. In germline, CDR1 is SGHRS, CDR2 YFSETQ. Trimming took 0 bases from V and 2 from J; bases not matched to a gene: 9. The CDR3 runs to 17 residues. The CDR3 is CASSLAAKGGSTDTQYF. The DNA of the CDR3 is TGCGCCAGCAGCTTGGCCGCAAAGGGAGGGTCCACAGATACGCAGTATTTT.

This clonotype was detected many times. CDR3 region: CSVTYSGGGNEQFF. The CDR3 DNA is TGCAGCGTCACGTATAGCGGGGGAGGAAATGAGCAGTTCTTC. The V gene is TRBV29-1, the J gene TRBJ2-1; 9 bases line up with TRBD2. From germline, CDR1 is SQVTM and CDR2 ANQGSEA. V shed 6 bases and J 7 bases; nucleotides not matched to a gene: 10. The CDR3 extends over 14 amino acids.

This clonotype was seen a handful of times. The chain has TRBV12-3 or TRBV12-4 and TRBJ2-7; D is undetermined. Trimming left V 3 bases short and J 4 bases short, with 10 bases between. The CDR3 consists of 13 residues. The CDR3 DNA is TGTGCCAGCAGTTTCTTGGGCAGGTACGAGCAGTACTTC. The encoded protein is CASSFLGRYEQYF.

The chain has TRBV27 and TRBJ2-2; 7 bases are a match to TRBD1. The CDR3 is 14 amino acids. Germline-derived CDR1 and CDR2 are MNHEY and SMNVEV (reference sequence). V lost 4 bases, J lost 3 bases, and 2 bases stayed unmatched. The CDR3 reads CASSSQGYTGELFF. DNA of the CDR3: TGTGCCAGCAGTTCACAGGGGTACACCGGGGAGCTGTTTTTT.

The rearrangement joins TRBV10-2 to TRBJ2-1; 8 nucleotides align to TRBD2. V lost 3 bases to trimming and J lost 12 bases; unmatched junction nucleotides: 10. CDR1 and CDR2 (germline): WSHSY, SAAADI. The CDR3 has 14 residues. The CDR3 sequence is CASSERSDSGGQFF. The CDR3 DNA reads TGCGCCAGCAGTGAACGTTCGGACAGCGGGGGGCAGTTCTTC.

The chain recombines TRBV5-1 with TRBJ1-2; 7 bases are a match to TRBD1. The CDR3 is made up of 15 amino acids. V lost 6 bases, J lost 8 bases, and 16 bases stayed unmatched. Germline CDR1 SGHRS, CDR2 YFSETQ. This CDR3 reads CASTPGDSIDTGYTF. CDR3 sequence (DNA): TGCGCCAGCACTCCGGGGGACAGTATAGACACGGGCTACACCTTC.

The genes are TRBV20-1 and TRBJ2-5, with 12 bases that match TRBD2. V shed 4 bases and J 4 bases; nucleotides not matched to a gene: 4. CDR3 length equals 14 residues. Looked up from germline, CDR1 is DFQATT and CDR2 is SNEGSKA (reference sequence). CDR3 loop: CSAMGLAGRETQYF. In DNA form, the CDR3 reads TGCAGTGCTATGGGACTAGCGGGCAGAGAGACCCAGTACTTC.

Turning to this clonotype: One end of the junction is discordant with germline, which a read error may explain. J is TRBJ2-4 and V is TRBV2, with 7 bases that match TRBD2. Germline lookup yields CDR1 SNHLY and CDR2 FYNNEI. This CDR3 is built from 11 residues. The CDR3 DNA follows: TGTGCCAGCAGGGAAATACTAGCGTGGCACTTC. Protein: CASREILAWHF.

The chain couples TRBV20-1 to TRBJ2-3; D may match TRBD1 or TRBD2 (6 bases each). The CDR3 is made up of 14 amino acids. Trimming pared 6 bases from V and 4 bases from J, leaving 17 bases between. CDR1 and CDR2 from the germline V gene are DFQATT and SNEGSKA (reference sequence). For the CDR3, the DNA is TGCAGTGCCGAGGGGGGCCCGAGCCCAGATACGCAGTATTTT. Its translation: CSAEGGPSPDTQYF.

V gene TRBV5-5 combines with J gene TRBJ2-6, with 8 bases lining up with TRBD1. Per germline, CDR1 SGHKS and CDR2 YYEKEE (reference sequence). The length of the CDR3 is 20 residues. J gave up 0 bases and V 3 bases, and 14 bases lay outside the gene matches. The CDR3 loop is CASSSYRGQGQHSGANVLTF. CDR3 sequence (DNA): TGTGCCAGCAGCTCATATCGTGGACAGGGCCAACACTCTGGGGCCAACGTCCTGACTTTC.

The rearrangement joins TRBV20-1 to TRBJ1-6; D might be TRBD1 (5 bases). The CDR3 contains 14 residues. Germline V CDR1 and CDR2: DFQATT, SNEGSKA (reference sequence). The V end was cut by 2 bases, the J end by 7 bases, with 12 bases between. The CDR3 DNA follows: TGCAGTGCTAGACAGGGAGAGTTGAATTCACCCCTCCACTTT. Residues: CSARQGELNSPLHF.

This clonotype came up a few times. The CDR3 region has the DNA TGCAGTGCTAGGGAGGGTAGGGGGCTCTACGAGCAGTACTTC. It encodes CSAREGRGLYEQYF. The chain employs TRBV20-1 and TRBJ2-7; D may be TRBD1 (7 bases). Germline-derived CDR1 and CDR2 are DFQATT and SNEGSKA (reference sequence). The CDR3 consists of 14 residues. With 3 bases removed from V and 3 bases from J, the gap between germline ends came to 15 bases.

V usage is TRBV5-1 and J usage is TRBJ1-1; D not resolved. Germline V gene data show CDR1 as SGHRS and CDR2 as YFSETQ. Between the trimmed V and J ends, which lost 7 bases and 0 bases, there was a span of 13 bases. The CDR3 has 14 residues. As DNA, the CDR3 is TGCGCCAGCGGATTGTCGGGAATGAACACTGAAGCTTTCTTT. It specifies CASGLSGMNTEAFF.

The V call is TRBV6-1, the J call TRBJ2-2, with TRBD2 matching 16 bases. Germline assignment: CDR1 MNHNS and CDR2 SASEGT. The CDR3 has 17 amino acids. V was clipped by 7 bases and J by 4 bases; unmatched bases: 6. The CDR3 DNA is TGTGCCAGCAAACCGGGACTAGCGGGGGGGCCCACCGGGGAGCTGTTTTTT. Translating it yields CASKPGLAGGPTGELFF.

Concerning this clonotype itself: The junction departs from germline at one end; a sequencing error may be responsible. V gene TRBV24-1 combines with J gene TRBJ2-1; tentative D call: TRBD1 (6 bases). The CDR3 covers 15 residues. The germline V gene encodes CDR1 KGHDR and CDR2 SFDVKD. CDR3 DNA sequence: TGTGCCACCAGTGTAAACAGGGCCGGAGACAATAAGCAGTTCTTC. It translates to CATSVNRAGDNKQFF.

V and J are TRBV10-3 and TRBJ2-5; the D call may be TRBD1 or TRBD2 (5 bases each). This CDR3 is 14 amino acids long. Germline CDR1 is ENHRY and CDR2 is SYGVKD. V lost 10 bases to trimming and J lost 1 base, with 16 bases between them. CDR3 sequence reads: CATKGRTSQETQYF. In DNA, the CDR3 is TGTGCCACTAAGGGACGGACCTCCCAAGAGACCCAGTACTTC.

The rearrangement uses TRBV4-2 and TRBJ2-1, with D unclear. With 4 bases removed from V and 7 bases from J, the gap between germline ends came to 14 bases. The length of the CDR3 is 14 residues. Germline values: CDR1 LGHNA, CDR2 YNFKEQ. CDR3 protein: CASSPRTFDNEQFF. The CDR3 region has the DNA TGTGCCAGCAGCCCCCGGACGTTCGATAATGAGCAGTTCTTC.